The clone carrying this T cell receptor (beta chain) has more than one count but fewer than ten. Using immunoSEQ multiplex PCR, the repertoire was profiled, and TCRdb retains in-frame clones only, with some absent. The sample includes about 20,000 clones, around 72% of them seen just once. The data were taken from a study of OX40 agonist ivuxolimab in advanced cancers. About the research overall: The patients' treatment was ivuxolimab, an agonistic anti-OX40 (CD134) antibody.

With autoimmune disease history or systemic immunosuppression, patients were excluded. At baseline, cycle 4 day 1, and cycle 7 day 1, blood was sampled. This CDR3 has 13 residues. V was clipped by 3 bases and J by 0 bases, with 9 bases between them. The germline V gene encodes CDR1 SQVTM and CDR2 ANQGSEA. The sequences come from CD4+ or CD8+ T cells sorted from blood, collected in a trial of the OX40 agonist ivuxolimab. This TCR derives from an adult with an advanced solid tumor such as melanoma, head and neck, liver or kidney cancer. The J gene is TRBJ2-7, the V gene TRBV29-1; D gene uncertain. For the CDR3, the DNA is TGCAGCGTTGAGGTCGATTACTCCTACGAGCAGTACTTC. This sequence encodes CSVEVDYSYEQYF.